These 25 T cell receptor beta chains share one sample of origin, sequenced in a study of shared clonotypes between healthy human individuals. TCRdb keeps only in-frame clones here, not all; method: immunoSEQ multiplex PCR. This table has about 1 million clones, more than 65% appearing once. Sequenced input: memory CD4+ T cells sorted from blood. Subset meaning: CD45RA-negative fraction. The receptors stem from a man younger than 35 in good health.

V and J are TRBV4-3 and TRBJ2-3; tentatively, D is TRBD2 (5 bases). The CDR3 length is 15 residues. Trimming stripped 1 base from V and 4 bases from J, with 12 bases between. Per germline, CDR1 LGHNA and CDR2 YSLEER. The CDR3 nucleotides read TGCGCCAGCAGCCAAGGATCCGCCGGGGCAGATACGCAGTATTTT. It is translated as CASSQGSAGADTQYF.

The rearrangement uses TRBV7-2 and TRBJ1-1; D remains unclear. V was shortened by 4 bases and J by 1 base, with 7 bases between the two germline ends. The CDR3 is made up of 13 amino acids. Germline CDR1 and CDR2: SGHTA and FQGNSA. The CDR3 sequence: CASSSLRNTEAFF. The CDR3 coding sequence is TGTGCCAGCAGCTCCCTCCGGAACACTGAAGCTTTCTTT.

The chain employs TRBV5-1 and TRBJ2-3, with D uncertain. This CDR3 contains 16 residues. The V gene lost 6 bases and the J gene lost 1 base, with 18 bases spanning the gap. Germline CDR1 and CDR2: SGHRS and YFSETQ. CDR3 nucleotides: TGCGCCAGCAAACCCGGTGGCTCCCGGGGCACAGATACGCAGTATTTT. This encodes CASKPGGSRGTDTQYF.

The chain links TRBV28 to TRBJ1-4, with TRBD1 matching over 9 bases. This CDR3 comprises 13 residues. Germline assignment: CDR1 MDHEN and CDR2 SYDVKM. V shed 8 bases and J 4 bases; nucleotides not matched to a gene: 2. The CDR3 region has the DNA TGTGCCAGCCGGACAGGGGTTAATGAAAAACTGTTTTTT. Translated: CASRTGVNEKLFF.

The V call is TRBV7-2, the J call TRBJ2-7, with D possibly TRBD2 on 5 matching bases. CDR3 size: 15 residues. V was pared by 0 bases and J by 3 bases, with 12 bases between. Germline assignment: CDR1 SGHTA and CDR2 FQGNSA. Here the CDR3 reads CASSLAYRADYEQYF. CDR3 nucleotides: TGTGCCAGCAGCTTAGCCTACCGAGCGGACTACGAGCAGTACTTC. Supplemented by reference TRBV7-2 and TRBJ2-7, the full variable domain reads GAGVSQSPSNKVTEKGKDVELRCDPISGHTALYWYRQSLGQGLEFLIYFQGNSAPDKSGLPSDRFSAERTGGSVSTLTIQRTQQEDSAVYLCASSLAYRADYEQYFGPGTRLTVT.

The sample holds many counts of this clone. This sequence joins TRBV2 and TRBJ1-1; D gene uncertain. Trimming removed 0 bases at V and 11 bases at J, with 13 bases between. Per germline, CDR1 SNHLY and CDR2 FYNNEI. The CDR3 has 13 amino acids. CDR3 protein: CASSEALQVPAFF. The CDR3 DNA sequence: TGTGCCAGCAGTGAAGCGCTTCAGGTACCGGCTTTCTTT.

V gene TRBV5-1 combines with J gene TRBJ1-6, with 8 nucleotides matching TRBD1. The CDR3 is made up of 15 amino acids. Germline V gene data show CDR1 as SGHRS and CDR2 as YFSETQ. The J segment lost 7 bases and the V segment lost 7 bases, leaving 10 bases of the junction unmatched. CDR3: CASGLGQGPNSPLHF. The CDR3 region has the DNA TGCGCCAGCGGCCTCGGACAGGGACCAAATTCACCCCTCCACTTT.

This chain joins TRBV6-5 and TRBJ2-5; TRBD1 might be the D (7 bases). Judging by the DNA end, TRBJ2-7 fits better; the J call may be wrong. CDR1 and CDR2 (germline): MNHEY, SVGAGI. The CDR3 covers 15 residues. This chain's CDR3 is CASSSRDREAHEQYF. CDR3 in DNA: TGTGCCAGCAGCTCCAGAGACAGGGAGGCCCACGAGCAGTACTTC.

This clone came up once. The chain employs TRBV30 and TRBJ2-7, with D unresolved. The CDR3 totals 13 residues. From germline, CDR1 is GTSNPN and CDR2 SVGIG (reference sequence). V lost 7 bases and J lost 2, with 15 bases in between. The CDR3 sequence: CASARPPTYEQYF. CDR3 bases: TGTGCCTCAGCAAGGCCTCCGACCTACGAGCAGTACTTC. Full variable domain (rest looked up from reference TRBV30 and TRBJ2-7): SQTIHQWPATLVQPVGSPLSLECTVEGTSNPNLYWYRQAAGRGLQLLFYSVGIGQISSEVPQNLSASRPQDRQFILSSKKLLLSDSGFYLCASARPPTYEQYFGPGTRLTVT.

This clone was seen only a few times. This chain joins TRBV28 and TRBJ1-5; TRBD1 aligns across 8 bases. V shed 6 bases and J 5 bases; nucleotides not matched to a gene: 9. CDR1 MDHEN and CDR2 SYDVKM come from the germline V gene. The CDR3 is 15 residues long. The CDR3 is CASSIGGTGDQPQHF. The CDR3 bases are TGTGCCAGCAGCATCGGAGGGACAGGTGATCAGCCCCAGCATTTT.

The chain couples TRBV18 to TRBJ1-5; D unresolved. This CDR3 has 13 residues. Germline V lookup: CDR1 KGHSH, CDR2 LQKENI. V dropped 5 bases and J dropped 6 bases, with 11 bases sitting between them. The DNA of the CDR3 is TGTGCCAGCTCATCGGTTGGTGGTCAGCCCCAGCATTTT. It translates to CASSSVGGQPQHF.

The V call is TRBV9, the J call TRBJ1-1, with D perhaps TRBD1 (6 bases). The V end lost 4 bases, the J end lost 7 bases, and 17 bases lay between the germline ends. The CDR3 consists of 14 residues. The germline gives CDR1 SGDLS, CDR2 YYNGEE. CDR3 DNA: TGTGCCAGCAGCCCGCATGTAGACAGGAGTGAAGCTTTCTTT. Translated: CASSPHVDRSEAFF.

This clone has a single count. V usage is TRBV9 and J usage is TRBJ2-3, with no clear D. The CDR3 contains 14 residues. V lost 3 bases to trimming and J lost 1 base, with 9 bases between them. CDR1 and CDR2 from the germline V gene are SGDLS and YYNGEE. The chain's CDR3 is CASSAELGTDTQYF. The CDR3 nucleotides read TGTGCCAGCAGCGCGGAGTTGGGCACAGATACGCAGTATTTT.

This clone was found many times. Other nucleotide sequences from this sample produce the same CDR3. The rearrangement uses TRBV18 and TRBJ2-1; no clear D. The V end lost 2 bases, the J end lost 4 bases, and 6 bases lay between the germline ends. CDR3 length equals 13 residues. Germline CDR1 KGHSH, CDR2 LQKENI. The CDR3 loop is CASSPIRYNEQFF. CDR3 in DNA: TGTGCCAGCTCACCAATTAGATACAATGAGCAGTTCTTC.

This clone appeared a single time. The rearrangement uses TRBV18 and TRBJ2-7; D is unresolved. In germline, CDR1 is KGHSH, CDR2 LQKENI. The ends were cut back, 4 bases at V and 3 bases at J, with 10 bases in the middle. This CDR3 is 13 amino acids long. This CDR3 is CASSQGPGYEQYF. The CDR3 nucleotides read TGTGCCAGCTCACAAGGTCCAGGCTACGAGCAGTACTTC.

The chain is built from TRBV2 and TRBJ2-7; 10 bases match TRBD1. CDR1 is SNHLY, CDR2 FYNNEI, per germline. CDR3 size: 19 residues. V was pared by 4 bases and J by 4 bases, with 19 bases of the junction left unmatched. CDR3 sequence: CASSVPTGQGKVLVYEQYF. In DNA form, the CDR3 reads TGTGCCAGCAGTGTGCCGACGGGACAGGGGAAGGTGTTGGTGTACGAGCAGTACTTC.

The V and J genes are TRBV29-1 and TRBJ2-7; no definite D call. V lost 5 bases and J lost 3, with 17 bases in between. Germline CDR1 and CDR2: SQVTM and ANQGSEA. The length of the CDR3 is 14 residues. The CDR3 sequence is CSVSRPGSLYEQYF. In DNA, the CDR3 is TGCAGCGTTTCGCGTCCTGGATCCCTCTACGAGCAGTACTTC.

V usage is TRBV4-3 and J usage is TRBJ2-5, with 12 bases aligning to TRBD2. Trimming cost V 2 bases and J 3 bases; bases outside gene matches: 10. This CDR3 spans 18 amino acids. Germline loops: CDR1 LGHNA, CDR2 YSLEER. The CDR3 here is CASSQSQGLAGGEETQYF. The CDR3 DNA follows: TGCGCCAGCAGCCAATCCCAGGGGCTAGCGGGAGGGGAAGAGACCCAGTACTTC.

The chain couples TRBV5-1 to TRBJ2-3; 10 nucleotides agree with TRBD2. The germline V gene has CDR1 SGHRS and CDR2 YFSETQ. CDR3 length equals 16 residues. The V gene end was trimmed by 0 bases and the J gene end by 4 bases; junction bases not matched to a gene: 5. CDR3 bases: TGCGCCAGCAGCTTGGCTAGCGGGAGTGGCGCAGATACGCAGTATTTT. It codes for CASSLASGSGADTQYF.

J is TRBJ2-4 and V is TRBV6-1; tentative D call: TRBD1 (5 bases). This CDR3 is built from 18 residues. V lost 4 bases, J lost 0 bases, and 19 bases lay in between. Germline CDR1 and CDR2: MNHNS and SASEGT. Here the CDR3 DNA reads TGTGCCAGCAGTGCCCCCAGGGTAGGGGAACTAGCCAAAAACATTCAGTACTTC. This codes for CASSAPRVGELAKNIQYF.

This clone has a count of ten or more. The J gene is TRBJ2-2, the V gene TRBV15; D could derive from TRBD1 or TRBD2 (5 bases each). The CDR3 spans 16 residues. The V end was cut by 5 bases, the J end by 5 bases, with 18 bases between. Germline V gives CDR1 LNHNV, CDR2 YYDKDF (reference sequence). CDR3: CATSRTWTLGTGELFF. The CDR3 DNA reads TGTGCCACCAGCCGAACCTGGACACTAGGGACCGGGGAGCTGTTTTTT.

V and J are TRBV2 and TRBJ2-7; 7 bases fit TRBD1. The germline V gene encodes CDR1 SNHLY and CDR2 FYNNEI. This CDR3 comprises 13 residues. The V and J ends lost 3 bases and 3 bases, in that order; junction bases with no gene match: 2. CDR3 in amino acids: CASSEDRIYEQYF. The CDR3 DNA reads TGTGCCAGCAGTGAGGACAGGATCTACGAGCAGTACTTC.

This clone was picked up one time. This chain links TRBV6-1 with TRBJ1-1, with unresolved D. V gave up 7 bases and J gave up 1 base, with 16 bases separating them. From germline, CDR1 is MNHNS and CDR2 SASEGT. The CDR3 length is 15 residues. The CDR3 loop reads CASTPSPTRNTEAFF. In DNA form, the CDR3 reads TGTGCCAGCACCCCATCACCGACGAGGAACACTGAAGCTTTCTTT.

Worth noting for this clone: Only one base separates this from a far larger clonotype, so it likely reflects a read error. The chain carries TRBV7-2 and TRBJ1-5; 7 positions match TRBD1. There are 15 residues in the CDR3. V gave up 4 bases and J gave up 4 bases; unmatched junction bases: 7. The germline CDR1 and CDR2 sequences are SGHTA and FQGNSA. In DNA form, the CDR3 reads TGTGCCAGCAGCTCGGGACAGAGTCTGAATCAGCCCCAGCATTTT. Protein sequence: CASSSGQSLNQPQHF.

This chain connects TRBV2 to TRBJ2-7, with 9 bases aligning to TRBD2. Germline V CDR1 and CDR2: SNHLY, FYNNEI. Trimming removed 8 bases from V and 0 bases from J; junction bases left unmatched: 14. The CDR3 consists of 17 residues. CDR3 region: CASVGGTSSSSSYEQYF. Written as DNA, the CDR3 is TGTGCCAGCGTTGGAGGGACTAGCTCCTCCAGCTCCTACGAGCAGTACTTC.